The 14 T cell receptor beta chains listed next were all sequenced from one sample in a study of shared clonotypes between healthy human individuals. Terminally differentiated effector memory CD45RA+ cells were left out of the naive CD8 fraction, which was CD45RO-negative and positively selected for CCR7. Some clones are missing from TCRdb's copy, which holds only in-frame ones; the method was immunoSEQ multiplex PCR. The repertoire consists of roughly 770,000 clones, with about 96% occurring once and the leading ten covering about 0.21%. Sequences were obtained from naive CD8+ T cells sorted from blood. Receptors originate from a man younger than 45 in good health.

The chain couples TRBV7-9 to TRBJ2-5; D possibly corresponds to TRBD1 (7 bases). V lost 5 bases and J lost 2, with 12 bases in between. This CDR3 comprises 14 residues. CDR1 is SEHNR and CDR2 is FQNEAQ in the germline V gene (reference sequence). CDR3 nucleotides: TGTGCCAGCAGCCGCGGGACAGCTCAAGAGACCCAGTACTTC. The encoded protein is CASSRGTAQETQYF. Variable domain in full (rest from reference TRBV7-9 and TRBJ2-5): DTGVSQNPRHKITKRGQNVTFRCDPISEHNRLYWYRQTLGQGPEFLTYFQNEAQLEKSRLLSDRFSAERPKGSFSTLEIQRTEQGDSAMYLCASSRGTAQETQYFGPGTRLLVL.

This clone was observed a single time. The rearrangement links TRBV7-7 to TRBJ2-5; 7 nucleotides match TRBD2. The CDR3 contains 15 residues. Germline V gene data show CDR1 as SSHAT and CDR2 as FNYEAQ (reference sequence). Losses at the gene ends were 2 bases for V and 8 bases for J; bases not matched to a gene: 11. The CDR3 here is CASSLTDGGSNTQYF. In DNA form, the CDR3 reads TGTGCCAGCAGCTTAACGGATGGCGGGAGTAACACCCAGTACTTC.

V usage is TRBV7-2 and J usage is TRBJ2-1; weak D call: TRBD2 (6 bases). The CDR3 extends over 12 amino acids. Trimming pared 4 bases from V and 8 bases from J, leaving 9 bases between. Germline-derived CDR1 and CDR2 are SGHTA and FQGNSA. Here the CDR3 reads CASSSIADEQFF. The CDR3 DNA sequence: TGTGCCAGCAGCTCAATAGCGGATGAGCAGTTCTTC.

CDR3 in DNA: TGTGCGGCGGCGGGAGGGGAGAATGAGCAGTTCTTC. It codes for CAAAGGENEQFF. J is TRBJ2-1 and V is TRBV6-5; 9 nucleotides align to TRBD2. Germline V gives CDR1 MNHEY, CDR2 SVGAGI. The CDR3 is 12 residues long.

This sequence joins TRBV27 and TRBJ1-5; weak D call: TRBD1 (5 bases). The CDR3 spans 14 residues. Trimming took off 2 bases at V and 3 bases at J, with 8 bases between the two ends. Per the germline V gene, CDR1 is MNHEY and CDR2 is SMNVEV (reference sequence). CDR3 sequence (DNA): TGTGCCAGCAGTTTAGGGGGTTACAATCAGCCCCAGCATTTT. The encoded protein is CASSLGGYNQPQHF.

CDR3 amino acids: CASSQGLAGGAHAGTQYF. In DNA, the CDR3 is TGTGCCAGCAGCCAGGGACTAGCGGGAGGGGCCCATGCGGGTACGCAGTATTTT. The chain has TRBV27 and TRBJ2-3; 16 nucleotides align to TRBD2. Per the germline V gene, CDR1 is MNHEY and CDR2 is SMNVEV (reference sequence). J lost 8 bases, V lost 6 bases, and 14 bases had no gene match. The CDR3 totals 18 residues.

This clone was counted a single time. The CDR3 spells CASSTTWDEETQYF. CDR3 DNA: TGTGCCAGCAGTACGACATGGGATGAGGAGACCCAGTACTTC. This sequence joins TRBV6-5 and TRBJ2-5; D is ambiguous. The CDR3 contains 14 residues. In germline, CDR1 is MNHEY, CDR2 SVGAGI. The V gene lost 5 bases and the J gene lost 5 bases, with 15 bases spanning the gap.

The chain combines TRBV19 with TRBJ2-7; D possibly corresponds to TRBD2 (6 bases). The V and J ends lost 4 bases and 0 bases respectively, with 16 bases between them. The germline gives CDR1 LNHDA, CDR2 SQIVND (reference sequence). The CDR3 totals 16 residues. CDR3 amino acids: CASSTTGSSFSYEQYF. The DNA of the CDR3 is TGTGCCAGTAGTACGACCGGGAGCTCCTTCTCCTACGAGCAGTACTTC.

The V call is TRBV5-6, the J call TRBJ2-3; no firm D call. The CDR3 loop spans 11 amino acids. In germline, CDR1 is SGHDT, CDR2 YYEEEE. The V gene lost 1 base and the J gene lost 6 bases, with 3 bases spanning the gap. Here the CDR3 DNA reads TGTGCCAGCAGCTTGCGGGATACGCAGTATTTT. It yields the protein CASSLRDTQYF.

The chain carries TRBV5-4 and TRBJ1-2; TRBD1 is a possible D gene (5 bases). V dropped 4 bases and J dropped 7 bases, with 11 bases sitting between them. Germline-derived CDR1 and CDR2 are SGHNT and YYREEE (reference sequence). The CDR3 sequence is 12 residues long. The DNA of the CDR3 is TGTGCCAGCAGCGGGGGACCGCCTGGCTACACCTTC. Translating it yields CASSGGPPGYTF.

For this clone: In the same sample, other DNA sequences code for this CDR3. V is TRBV20-1 and J is TRBJ2-1; D unresolved. The CDR3 loop spans 11 amino acids. V lost 3 bases to trimming and J lost 7 bases, with 7 bases between them. CDR1 and CDR2 from the germline V gene are DFQATT and SNEGSKA (reference sequence). The DNA of the CDR3 is TGCAGTGCTAGGGGTCAAAATGAGCAGTTCTTC. This sequence encodes CSARGQNEQFF.

The chain couples TRBV4-2 to TRBJ2-7, with 8 bases matching TRBD2. The CDR3 loop spans 15 amino acids. Germline assignment: CDR1 LGHNA and CDR2 YNFKEQ. J gave up 2 bases and V 0 bases, and 3 bases lay outside the gene matches. CDR3 sequence: CASSQELADTYEQYF. CDR3 in DNA: TGTGCCAGCAGCCAAGAACTAGCGGATACCTACGAGCAGTACTTC.

The gene calls are TRBV5-1 and TRBJ2-3; 11 positions agree with TRBD2. CDR1 and CDR2 from the germline V gene are SGHRS and YFSETQ. V shed 0 bases, J shed 4 bases, and the junction held 4 bases outside the gene matches. The CDR3 has 16 amino acids. The DNA of the CDR3 is TGCGCCAGCAGCTTGGCCACTAGCGGGAGCTCAGATACGCAGTATTTT. It is translated as CASSLATSGSSDTQYF.

V gene TRBV6-1 combines with J gene TRBJ1-2; 8 bases agree with TRBD1. The length of the CDR3 is 18 residues. V dropped 1 base and J dropped 4; count of bases not matched to a gene: 14. The V gene's germline CDR1 is MNHNS and CDR2 SASEGT. The CDR3 nucleotides are TGTGCCAGCAGTGAAGAAGGGGCAGGGGGCGTCCCTGGCTATGGCTACACCTTC. Translating gives CASSEEGAGGVPGYGYTF.